The clone carrying this T cell receptor (beta chain) was observed a few times. Antigen unknown. A 5'RACE reaction primed in the constant segment made cDNA libraries of TCR alpha and TCR beta, and these carried sample barcodes and UMIs. TCRdb recomputed calls from the 5' RACE reads with MiXCR, one row per CDR3 protein. Among more than 100,000 distinct CDR3 sequences listed, about 5.9% were seen once. The data belong to a study of T-cell memory formation after mild COVID-19. The overall study: The two donors had largely donor-specific TCR clusters. Study-wide points: Contracting CD4+ clones were located mainly in CM and EM, and CD8+ clones in EMRA. Second-wave clones with a day 37 peak had unconfirmed SARS-CoV-2 specificity.

Sample: PBMCs or a T cell subset sorted from them (not recorded which). This TCR came from an adult woman who had mild COVID-19 (a few samples of this study predate the infection). Cell type and time point are not known.

In nucleotides, the CDR3 is TGTGCCACCTCCCTGGTACAGGGGGCCTTAACCGGGAGCTACACCTTC. This translates into CATSLVQGALTGSYTF. V usage is TRBV12-3 or TRBV12-4 and J usage is TRBJ1-2, with 9 bases fitting TRBD1. V lost 10 bases to trimming and J lost 9 bases; unmatched junction nucleotides: 21. CDR3 length: 16 residues.